The T cell receptor beta chain described here comes from a study of control samples from healthy donors and cancer patients. CDR3 length: 14 amino acids. The V gene's germline CDR1 is KGHSH and CDR2 LQKENI. V gave up 1 base and J gave up 4 bases; unmatched junction bases: 0. Here immunoSEQ multiplex PCR was the method, and the copy in TCRdb shows in-frame clones only, minus some. The repertoire holds some 95,000 clones, with 80% to 90% as singletons. The TCR originated in a man aged 30 to 45 in good health. Sequencing used blood. The chain uses TRBV18 and TRBJ1-5; 8 bases agree with TRBD1. The CDR3 spells CASSPRTGNQPQHF. DNA for the CDR3: TGTGCCAGCTCACCACGGACAGGGAATCAGCCCCAGCATTTT.